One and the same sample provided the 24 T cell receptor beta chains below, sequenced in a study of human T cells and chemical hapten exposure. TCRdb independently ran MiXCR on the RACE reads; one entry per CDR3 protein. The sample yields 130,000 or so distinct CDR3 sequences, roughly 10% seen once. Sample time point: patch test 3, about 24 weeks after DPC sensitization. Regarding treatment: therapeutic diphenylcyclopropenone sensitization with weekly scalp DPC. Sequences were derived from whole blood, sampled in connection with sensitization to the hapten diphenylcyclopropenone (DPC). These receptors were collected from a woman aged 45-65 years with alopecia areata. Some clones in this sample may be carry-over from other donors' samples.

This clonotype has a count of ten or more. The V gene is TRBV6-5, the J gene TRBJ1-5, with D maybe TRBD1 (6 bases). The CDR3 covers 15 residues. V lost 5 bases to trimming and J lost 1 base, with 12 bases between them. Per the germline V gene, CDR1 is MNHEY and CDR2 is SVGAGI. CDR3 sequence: CASSQFTGSNQPQHF. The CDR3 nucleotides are TGTGCCAGCAGTCAGTTCACAGGGAGCAATCAGCCCCAGCATTTT.

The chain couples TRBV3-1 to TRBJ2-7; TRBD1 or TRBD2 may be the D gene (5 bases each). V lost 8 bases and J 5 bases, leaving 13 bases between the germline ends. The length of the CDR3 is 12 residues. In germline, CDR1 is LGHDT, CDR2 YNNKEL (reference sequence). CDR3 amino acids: CASGPGLHEQYF. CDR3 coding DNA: TGTGCCAGCGGGCCGGGGCTCCACGAGCAGTACTTC.

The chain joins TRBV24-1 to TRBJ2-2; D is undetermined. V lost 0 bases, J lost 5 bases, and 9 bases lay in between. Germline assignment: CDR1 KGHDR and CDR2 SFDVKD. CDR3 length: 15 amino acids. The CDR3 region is CATSDLGWPTGELFF. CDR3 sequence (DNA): TGTGCCACCAGTGATTTGGGTTGGCCTACCGGGGAGCTGTTTTTT.

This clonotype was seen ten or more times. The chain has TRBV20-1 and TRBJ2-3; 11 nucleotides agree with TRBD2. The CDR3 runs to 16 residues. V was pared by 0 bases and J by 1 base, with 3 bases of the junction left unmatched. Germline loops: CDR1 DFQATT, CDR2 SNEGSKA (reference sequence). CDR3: CSARDSLAGGTDTQYF. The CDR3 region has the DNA TGCAGTGCTAGAGATTCACTAGCGGGAGGCACAGATACGCAGTATTTT.

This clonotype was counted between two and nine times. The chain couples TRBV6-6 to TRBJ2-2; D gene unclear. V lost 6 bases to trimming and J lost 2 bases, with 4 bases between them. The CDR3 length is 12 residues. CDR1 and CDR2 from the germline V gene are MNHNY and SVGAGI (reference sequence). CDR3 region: CASRSNTGELFF. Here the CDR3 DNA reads TGTGCCAGCAGGAGCAACACCGGGGAGCTGTTTTTT.

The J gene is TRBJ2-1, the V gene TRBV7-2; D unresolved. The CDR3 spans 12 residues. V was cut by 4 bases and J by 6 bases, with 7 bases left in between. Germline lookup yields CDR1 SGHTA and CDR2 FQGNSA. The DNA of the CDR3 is TGTGCCAGCAGCTCGTACACCAATGAGCAGTTCTTC. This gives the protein CASSSYTNEQFF.

Written as DNA, the CDR3 is TGTGCCAGCAGCAAAGAGGGGGACAGGAGAGAGACTGAAGCTTTCTTT. Translated, it gives CASSKEGDRRETEAFF. The rearrangement uses TRBV21-1 and TRBJ1-1; the DNA was not used to check the table's D call, TRBD1. TRBV21-1 is recorded as a pseudogene. CDR3 length: 16 residues.

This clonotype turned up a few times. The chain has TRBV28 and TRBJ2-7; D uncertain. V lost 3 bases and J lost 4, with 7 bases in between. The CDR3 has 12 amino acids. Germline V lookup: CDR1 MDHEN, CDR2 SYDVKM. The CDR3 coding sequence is TGTGCCAGCAGTTTGAACGAGTACGAGCAGTACTTC. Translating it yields CASSLNEYEQYF.

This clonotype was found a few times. The CDR3 region is CSVVAGEAFF. CDR3 DNA: TGCAGCGTTGTTGCAGGTGAAGCTTTCTTT. The rearrangement joins TRBV29-1 to TRBJ1-1, with D unresolved. CDR3 length: 10 amino acids. Germline CDR1 SQVTM, CDR2 ANQGSEA. Trimming removed 4 bases at V and 7 bases at J, with 7 bases between.

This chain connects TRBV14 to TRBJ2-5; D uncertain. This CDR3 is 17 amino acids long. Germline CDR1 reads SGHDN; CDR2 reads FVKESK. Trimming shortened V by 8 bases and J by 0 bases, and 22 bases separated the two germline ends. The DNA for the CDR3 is TGTGCCAGCCCTAGAGGCGAGTTCCTTCCTTACCAAGAGACCCAGTACTTC. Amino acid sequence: CASPRGEFLPYQETQYF.

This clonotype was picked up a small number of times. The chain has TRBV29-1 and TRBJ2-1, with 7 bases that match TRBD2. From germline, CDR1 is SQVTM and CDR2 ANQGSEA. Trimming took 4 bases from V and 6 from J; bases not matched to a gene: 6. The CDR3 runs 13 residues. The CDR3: CSVVETSRNEQFF. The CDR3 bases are TGCAGCGTTGTTGAGACTAGCCGCAATGAGCAGTTCTTC.

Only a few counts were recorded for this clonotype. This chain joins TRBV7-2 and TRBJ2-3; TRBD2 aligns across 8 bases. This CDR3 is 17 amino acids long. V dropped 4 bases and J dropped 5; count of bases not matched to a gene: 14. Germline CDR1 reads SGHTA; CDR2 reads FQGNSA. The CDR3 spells CASSYRLGRGEIDTQYF. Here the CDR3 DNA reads TGTGCCAGCAGCTATCGGCTGGGGCGGGGGGAAATAGATACGCAGTATTTT.

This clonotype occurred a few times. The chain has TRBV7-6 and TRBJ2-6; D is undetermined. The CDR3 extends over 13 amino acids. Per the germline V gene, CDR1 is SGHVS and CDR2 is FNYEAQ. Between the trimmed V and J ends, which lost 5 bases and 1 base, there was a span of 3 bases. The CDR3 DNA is TGTGCCAGCAGCGGGTCTGGGGCCAACGTCCTGACTTTC. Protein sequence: CASSGSGANVLTF.

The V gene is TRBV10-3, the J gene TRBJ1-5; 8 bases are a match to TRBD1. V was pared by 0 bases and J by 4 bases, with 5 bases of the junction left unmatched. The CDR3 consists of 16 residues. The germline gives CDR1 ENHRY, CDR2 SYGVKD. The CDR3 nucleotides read TGTGCCATCAGTGAGTCAGGACAGGGAGGGAATCAGCCCCAGCATTTT. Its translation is CAISESGQGGNQPQHF.

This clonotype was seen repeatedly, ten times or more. The chain's CDR3 is CSVAVSGTSGTISSYEQYF. The CDR3 nucleotides read TGCAGCGTTGCCGTCTCCGGGACTAGCGGGACCATCAGCTCCTACGAGCAGTACTTC. The chain couples TRBV29-1 to TRBJ2-7; 13 positions match TRBD2. The CDR3 is 19 amino acids. Trimming at V came to 4 bases and at J to 0 bases, leaving 15 bases not matched to a gene. Germline lookup yields CDR1 SQVTM and CDR2 ANQGSEA.

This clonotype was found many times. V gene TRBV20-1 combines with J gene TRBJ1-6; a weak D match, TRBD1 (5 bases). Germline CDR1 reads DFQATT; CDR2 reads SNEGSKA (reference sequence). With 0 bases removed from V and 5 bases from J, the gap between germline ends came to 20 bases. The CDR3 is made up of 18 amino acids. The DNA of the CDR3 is TGCAGTGCTAGAGATCTCCGCCTACGGGACGGTGATAATTCACCCCTCCACTTT. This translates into CSARDLRLRDGDNSPLHF.

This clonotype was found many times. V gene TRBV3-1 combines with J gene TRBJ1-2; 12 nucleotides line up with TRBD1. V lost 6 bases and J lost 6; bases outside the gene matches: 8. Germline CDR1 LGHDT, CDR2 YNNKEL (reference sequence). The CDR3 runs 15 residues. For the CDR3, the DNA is TGTGCCAGCAGAAAGGGACAGGGGGCTTCAGATGGCTACACCTTC. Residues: CASRKGQGASDGYTF.

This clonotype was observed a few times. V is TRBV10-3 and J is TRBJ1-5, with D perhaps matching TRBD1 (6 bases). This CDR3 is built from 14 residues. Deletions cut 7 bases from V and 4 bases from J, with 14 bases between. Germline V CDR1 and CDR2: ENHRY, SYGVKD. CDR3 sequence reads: CAINSQGGNQPQHF. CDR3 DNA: TGTGCCATCAACTCACAGGGAGGGAATCAGCCCCAGCATTTT.

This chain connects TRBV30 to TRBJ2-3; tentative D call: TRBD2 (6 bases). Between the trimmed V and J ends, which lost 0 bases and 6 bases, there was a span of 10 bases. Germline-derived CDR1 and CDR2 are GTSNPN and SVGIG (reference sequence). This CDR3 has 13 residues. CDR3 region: CAWSVIAADTQYF. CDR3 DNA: TGTGCCTGGAGTGTTATAGCGGCCGATACGCAGTATTTT.

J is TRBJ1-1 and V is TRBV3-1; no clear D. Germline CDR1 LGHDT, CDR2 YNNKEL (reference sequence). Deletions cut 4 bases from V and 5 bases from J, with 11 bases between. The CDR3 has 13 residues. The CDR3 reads CASSRGRLTEAFF. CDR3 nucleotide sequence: TGTGCCAGCAGCCGGGGTCGTCTGACTGAAGCTTTCTTT.

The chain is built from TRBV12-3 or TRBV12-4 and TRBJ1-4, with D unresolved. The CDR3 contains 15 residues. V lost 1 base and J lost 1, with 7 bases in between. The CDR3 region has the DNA TGTGCCAGCAGTTTAGTGGAGGGAACTAATGAAAAACTGTTTTTT. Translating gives CASSLVEGTNEKLFF.

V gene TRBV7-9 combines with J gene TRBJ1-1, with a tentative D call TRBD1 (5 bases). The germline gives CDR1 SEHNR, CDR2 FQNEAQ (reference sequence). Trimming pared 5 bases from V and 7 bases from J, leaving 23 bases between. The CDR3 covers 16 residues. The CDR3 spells CASSAWAGRHPGEAFF. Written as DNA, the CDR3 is TGTGCCAGCAGCGCGTGGGCAGGGCGCCATCCGGGTGAAGCTTTCTTT.

The CDR3 nucleotides read TGTGCCAGCAGCTTAGAACTTTCCCGGGGTGAGCAGTTCTTC. Encoded protein: CASSLELSRGEQFF. The chain uses TRBV7-2 and TRBJ2-1, with TRBD2 as a possible D gene (5 bases). The CDR3 sequence is 14 residues long. Germline CDR1 is SGHTA and CDR2 is FQGNSA. Deletions cut 1 base from V and 9 bases from J, with 13 bases between.

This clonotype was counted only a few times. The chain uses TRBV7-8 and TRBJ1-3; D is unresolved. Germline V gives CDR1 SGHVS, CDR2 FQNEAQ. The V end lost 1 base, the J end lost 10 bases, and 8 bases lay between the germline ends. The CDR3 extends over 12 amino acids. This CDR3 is CASSLVAGTIYF. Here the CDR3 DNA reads TGTGCCAGCAGCTTAGTTGCGGGGACCATATATTTT.